This TCR beta chain is from a study of T cell changes during pregnancy in multiple sclerosis (dated 2019 in TCRdb). Regarding the study in general: Changes in the T cell repertoire over the course of pregnancy were examined in this study in women with multiple sclerosis.

To prepare the library, the immunoSEQ multiplex PCR assay was applied. TCRdb took over this immuneACCESS table, retaining in-frame rearrangements with V and J assigned. Such tables are incomplete; in checked studies, under half of the missing clones stem from an unresolved V gene, and the remainder is unexplained. The sample table lists roughly 33,000 clones, roughly nine tenths of them with a count of one. Jointly, the top ten make up 2.8% of the sample. This clone was counted a single time. The antigen it recognizes is unknown. Per-nucleotide qualities are absent, and no much larger clonotype sits a single base away. V is shortened by 5 bases, J by 5 bases, and the region joining them spans 12 bases. Measured from the cysteine to the phenylalanine, the CDR3 is 14 residues long. The kept DNA is CDR3 alone, 42 bases in frame from the first base. CDR1 is given as SGHVS and CDR2 as FQNEAQ, both from the germline V gene.

The source is a female donor in good health, enrolled as a control in a pregnancy study. The sequences come from CD4+ T cells from peripheral blood mononuclear cells, collected in the third trimester of pregnancy. The chain joins TRBV7-8 to TRBJ1-4, and the D gene may be TRBD1, 6 bases matching. The DNA sequence is as follows: TGTGCCAGCAGCCAGGGGAGAAACAATGAAAAACTGTTTTTT. This translates into CASSQGRNNEKLFF.